This is a list of T cell receptor beta chains from one sample in a study of shared clonotypes between healthy human individuals. Produced via immunoSEQ multiplex PCR; TCRdb's table is partial and in-frame only. The sample includes roughly 2,000,000 clones, just under 95% of them seen just once. The sequencing input was naive CD8+ T cells from PBMCs. The receptors derive from a man younger than 30 in good health. Some clones in this sample may be carry-over from other donors' samples. The CDR3 runs from the conserved cysteine through the conserved F or W. The D gene is left open where the match is weak. The size of a clone is reported for some rows only, either as once, few or many, or as a class for expanded clones.

abundance: .; d_gene: .; j_gene: TRBJ2-7; v_gene: TRBV4-2; CDR3nt: TGTGCCAGCAGCCAAAGGCTCGCGGGCCACTCCTACGAGCAGTACTTC; CDR3aa: CASSQRLAGHSYEQYF
abundance: .; d_gene: TRBD2; j_gene: TRBJ2-1; v_gene: TRBV6-5; CDR3nt: TGTGCCAGCAGTATAGCGGGAGCGCCCTACAATGAGCAGTTCTTC; CDR3aa: CASSIAGAPYNEQFF
abundance: .; d_gene: .; j_gene: TRBJ2-5; v_gene: TRBV7-9; CDR3nt: TGTGCCAGCAGCGTCGTGGGGTACCAAGAGACCCAGTACTTC; CDR3aa: CASSVVGYQETQYF
abundance: .; d_gene: .; j_gene: TRBJ1-5; v_gene: TRBV2; CDR3nt: TGTGCCAGCAGTGAGGAGAGGGGGGTTCCCAATCAGCCCCAGCATTTT; CDR3aa: CASSEERGVPNQPQHF
abundance: .; d_gene: .; j_gene: TRBJ2-1; v_gene: TRBV9; CDR3nt: TGTGCCAGCAGCGAGAGCTCCTACAATGAGCAGTTCTTC; CDR3aa: CASSESSYNEQFF
abundance: .; d_gene: .; j_gene: TRBJ2-7; v_gene: TRBV5-6; CDR3nt: TGTGCCAGCAGCGCCGCCTACGAGCAGTACTTC; CDR3aa: CASSAAYEQYF
abundance: .; d_gene: .; j_gene: TRBJ2-2; v_gene: TRBV5-1; CDR3nt: TGCGCCAGCGTGGGACACCCGAACACCGGGGAGCTGTTTTTT; CDR3aa: CASVGHPNTGELFF
abundance: .; d_gene: .; j_gene: TRBJ1-5; v_gene: TRBV2; CDR3nt: TGTGCCAGCTGCCATGGGCCCAATCAGCCCCAGCATTTT; CDR3aa: CASCHGPNQPQHF
abundance: .; d_gene: .; j_gene: TRBJ2-3; v_gene: TRBV11-2; CDR3nt: TGTGCCAGCAGCTTAATTCAGGGCACAGATACGCAGTATTTT; CDR3aa: CASSLIQGTDTQYF
abundance: .; d_gene: .; j_gene: TRBJ2-1; v_gene: TRBV11-2; CDR3nt: TGTGCCAGCAGCTTAGGGGGCAGCAATGAGCAGTTCTTC; CDR3aa: CASSLGGSNEQFF
abundance: once; d_gene: TRBD2; j_gene: TRBJ2-4; v_gene: TRBV5-1; CDR3nt: TGCGCCAGCAGGCCAGCGGGAGGACTACCAAACATTCAGTACTTC; CDR3aa: CASRPAGGLPNIQYF
abundance: .; d_gene: TRBD2; j_gene: TRBJ2-1; v_gene: TRBV4-1; CDR3nt: TGCGCCAGCAGCCATACTAGCGGGCTTTACAATGAGCAGTTCTTC; CDR3aa: CASSHTSGLYNEQFF
abundance: .; d_gene: .; j_gene: TRBJ2-7; v_gene: TRBV4-2; CDR3nt: TGTGCCAGCAGCCAAGATGAAGGAATCGCCTACGAGCAGTACTTC; CDR3aa: CASSQDEGIAYEQYF
abundance: .; d_gene: .; j_gene: TRBJ2-7; v_gene: TRBV27; CDR3nt: TGTGCCAGCAGCCCCAGGACGCCCTACGAGCAGTACTTC; CDR3aa: CASSPRTPYEQYF
abundance: few; d_gene: .; j_gene: TRBJ1-5; v_gene: TRBV7-9; CDR3nt: TGTGCCAGCAGCGCAAGCAATCAGCCCCAGCATTTT; CDR3aa: CASSASNQPQHF
abundance: .; d_gene: .; j_gene: TRBJ2-5; v_gene: TRBV7-7; CDR3nt: TGTGCCAGCAGCTTGATGCCGTGGGGCAGGGAAGAGACCCAGTACTTC; CDR3aa: CASSLMPWGREETQYF
abundance: .; d_gene: .; j_gene: TRBJ2-5; v_gene: TRBV29-1; CDR3nt: TGCAGCGTTGTGACACTAGTCGGGCAAGAGACCCAGTACTTC; CDR3aa: CSVVTLVGQETQYF
abundance: .; d_gene: .; j_gene: TRBJ1-2; v_gene: TRBV15; CDR3nt: TGTGCCACCAGCAGAGATAGAGAGGGAGCTAACTATGGCTACACCTTC; CDR3aa: CATSRDREGANYGYTF
abundance: .; d_gene: .; j_gene: TRBJ2-1; v_gene: TRBV25-1; CDR3nt: TGTGCCAGCAGTGAATGGGACGGGAGCGACAATGAGCAGTTCTTC; CDR3aa: CASSEWDGSDNEQFF
abundance: .; d_gene: TRBD1; j_gene: TRBJ1-2; v_gene: TRBV19; CDR3nt: TGTGCCACCCGGGACAGTTATGGCTACACCTTC; CDR3aa: CATRDSYGYTF
abundance: .; d_gene: TRBD1; j_gene: TRBJ1-2; v_gene: TRBV6-5; CDR3nt: TGTGCCAGCAGTTACCGGGACAGCGGCTATGGCTACACCTTC; CDR3aa: CASSYRDSGYGYTF
abundance: once; d_gene: .; j_gene: TRBJ1-1; v_gene: TRBV6-8; CDR3nt: TGTGCCAGCAGTTACGAAACTCACCAGGGCCTGAACACTGAAGCTTTCTTT; CDR3aa: CASSYETHQGLNTEAFF
abundance: .; d_gene: TRBD1; j_gene: TRBJ2-7; v_gene: TRBV5-4; CDR3nt: TGTGCCAGCAGCTTGGATCTGTCGGACAGGGGTTCCCACGAGCAGTACTTC; CDR3aa: CASSLDLSDRGSHEQYF
abundance: .; d_gene: .; j_gene: TRBJ2-7; v_gene: TRBV4-1; CDR3nt: TGCGCCAGCAGCCAGGTCCTCTCCTACGAGCAGTACTTC; CDR3aa: CASSQVLSYEQYF
abundance: .; d_gene: .; j_gene: TRBJ2-1; v_gene: TRBV16; CDR3nt: TGTGCCAGCAGCCAATCAGTCAGATACAATGAGCAGTTCTTC; CDR3aa: CASSQSVRYNEQFF
abundance: .; d_gene: .; j_gene: TRBJ2-3; v_gene: TRBV6-4; CDR3nt: TGTGCCAGCCGCGCGGAAAACACAGATACGCAGTATTTT; CDR3aa: CASRAENTDTQYF
abundance: .; d_gene: TRBD2; j_gene: TRBJ2-3; v_gene: TRBV4-3; CDR3nt: TGCGCCAGCAGCCAAGGGACTAGCGGGGATACGCAGTATTTT; CDR3aa: CASSQGTSGDTQYF
abundance: .; d_gene: TRBD2; j_gene: TRBJ2-7; v_gene: TRBV7-2; CDR3nt: TGTGCCAGCAGCTTAAAGGGAGGGGAAGAGAACTTC; CDR3aa: CASSLKGGEENF
abundance: .; d_gene: TRBD1; j_gene: TRBJ2-1; v_gene: TRBV27; CDR3nt: TGTGCCAGCAGTTTATACCCCGGGACAGCCCCAGATGAGCAGTTCTTC; CDR3aa: CASSLYPGTAPDEQFF
abundance: .; d_gene: .; j_gene: TRBJ2-6; v_gene: TRBV10-3; CDR3nt: TGTGCCATCAGTGAATCGAATATCGGAGCGCGGGGCTCTGGGGCCAACGTCCTGACTTTC; CDR3aa: CAISESNIGARGSGANVLTF
abundance: .; d_gene: TRBD1; j_gene: TRBJ2-7; v_gene: TRBV11-2; CDR3nt: TGTGCCAGCAGCTTAGTTGGGACAGGGGTCCACGAGCAGTACTTC; CDR3aa: CASSLVGTGVHEQYF
abundance: .; d_gene: .; j_gene: TRBJ2-7; v_gene: TRBV6-5; CDR3nt: TGTGCCAGCAGCCCCGAGTTGGGGTCGAACGAGCAGTACTTC; CDR3aa: CASSPELGSNEQYF
abundance: .; d_gene: .; j_gene: TRBJ2-6; v_gene: TRBV4-1; CDR3nt: TGCGCCAGCAGCCACCTCGAGGGAGGGGGCTGGGCCAACGTCCTGACTTTC; CDR3aa: CASSHLEGGGWANVLTF
abundance: .; d_gene: .; j_gene: TRBJ2-7; v_gene: TRBV19; CDR3nt: TGTGCCAGTAGTGGTGGGGCCGGGGGCGACGAGCAGTACTTC; CDR3aa: CASSGGAGGDEQYF
abundance: once; d_gene: TRBD1; j_gene: TRBJ1-1; v_gene: TRBV19; CDR3nt: TGTGCCAGTAACCACAGGGGAGGGGACACTGAAGCTTTCTTT; CDR3aa: CASNHRGGDTEAFF
abundance: .; d_gene: .; j_gene: TRBJ2-7; v_gene: TRBV10-3; CDR3nt: TGTGCCATCAGTGAGTCATTAAGTTCTGCCCCCTACGAGCAGTACTTC; CDR3aa: CAISESLSSAPYEQYF
abundance: .; d_gene: TRBD2; j_gene: TRBJ2-6; v_gene: TRBV29-1; CDR3nt: TGCAGCGTGGGGGGACTAGTGGACTCTGGGGCCAACGTCCTGACTTTC; CDR3aa: CSVGGLVDSGANVLTF
abundance: .; d_gene: TRBD1; j_gene: TRBJ1-2; v_gene: TRBV5-1; CDR3nt: TGCGCCAGCAGCTTGGGAGACCGGCGTGGGACAGGGAGAACCTATGGCTACACCTTC; CDR3aa: CASSLGDRRGTGRTYGYTF
abundance: .; d_gene: TRBD1; j_gene: TRBJ1-4; v_gene: TRBV27; CDR3nt: TGTGCCAGCAGCCCGGCTACCGGGACAGGGTTGAGGAAACTGTTTTTT; CDR3aa: CASSPATGTGLRKLFF
abundance: .; d_gene: TRBD2; j_gene: TRBJ2-7; v_gene: TRBV7-9; CDR3nt: TGTGCCAGCAGCTCGCCTAGCGGGAGACCCTACGAGCAGTACTTC; CDR3aa: CASSSPSGRPYEQYF
abundance: .; d_gene: .; j_gene: TRBJ2-1; v_gene: TRBV25-1; CDR3nt: TGTGCCAGCAGGGAATGGGCCGGGCCGAACAATGAGCAGTTCTTC; CDR3aa: CASREWAGPNNEQFF
abundance: .; d_gene: .; j_gene: TRBJ2-7; v_gene: TRBV5-1; CDR3nt: TGCGCCAGCAGAATAGGATGGGAAACACTAACCTACGAGCAGTACTTC; CDR3aa: CASRIGWETLTYEQYF
abundance: .; d_gene: .; j_gene: TRBJ2-1; v_gene: TRBV4-1; CDR3nt: TGCGCCAGCAGCCAAGATCAAGGTGTAGGACGAAGCAAGCAGTTCTTC; CDR3aa: CASSQDQGVGRSKQFF
abundance: .; d_gene: .; j_gene: TRBJ2-5; v_gene: TRBV18; CDR3nt: TGTGCCAGCTCGCTAAGGCGGGCTATCCAAGAGACCCAGTACTTC; CDR3aa: CASSLRRAIQETQYF
abundance: .; d_gene: TRBD1; j_gene: TRBJ1-5; v_gene: TRBV28; CDR3nt: TGTGCCAGCAGTTCGGCTTACATGGACAGGGAAGGGCAGCCCCAGCATTTT; CDR3aa: CASSSAYMDREGQPQHF
abundance: .; d_gene: TRBD1; j_gene: TRBJ2-1; v_gene: TRBV5-1; CDR3nt: TGCGCCAGCAGCCCAGCCCCTGGGACAGGGAGGAATGAGCAGTTCTTC; CDR3aa: CASSPAPGTGRNEQFF
abundance: .; d_gene: .; j_gene: TRBJ1-1; v_gene: TRBV28; CDR3nt: TGTGCCAGCAGTTTATTGGAGGGAGCTTTCTTT; CDR3aa: CASSLLEGAFF
abundance: .; d_gene: .; j_gene: TRBJ2-5; v_gene: TRBV14; CDR3nt: TGTGCCAGCAGCCAAGAGGGGATCCTGTACCAAGAGACCCAGTACTTC; CDR3aa: CASSQEGILYQETQYF